This T cell receptor beta chain came from a study of monozygotic twins with inflammatory bowel disease. PCR of TCRalpha and TCRbeta cDNA was nested, with two rounds of approximately 17 and 9 cycles. Using the 5' RACE reads, TCRdb records one entry per CDR3 protein without DNA. This table lists about 330,000 distinct CDR3 sequences. This CDR3 spans 13 amino acids. Germline CDR1 and CDR2: SGHAT and FQNNGV. It was from whole blood, with no T cell sorting, that total RNA was isolated. Sequences were obtained from blood. The chain combines TRBV11-2 with TRBJ1-2; as DNA is missing, the TRBD1 call by TCRdb cannot be tested. The source is a human donor with ulcerative colitis or Crohn's disease, or a healthy co-twin of an affected twin (not recorded which). CDR3 sequence: CASSTVWGDGYTF.